This TCR beta chain was sequenced in a study of long-term antiretroviral therapy in people with HIV. Germline V gene sequence: CDR1 MNHEY, CDR2 SMNVEV (reference sequence). V was clipped by 4 bases and J by 8 bases, with 12 bases between them. The CDR3 runs to 13 residues. Running of the v3.0 immunoSEQ assay took place at survey level. Some clones are missing from TCRdb's copy, which holds only in-frame ones; the method was immunoSEQ multiplex PCR. The data hold around 21,000 clones, with about four fifths observed a single time. This clone was seen a single time. The receptor comes from a man between 25 and 39 years old with HIV. The chain has TRBV27 and TRBJ2-1; D is undetermined. Specimen: unsorted PBMCs, collected 1.5 years after starting antiretroviral therapy. The CDR3 DNA reads as TGTGCCAGCAGTTCCCGCCGAGTCGATGAGCAGTTCTTC. Residues: CASSSRRVDEQFF.